This TCR beta chain was identified during a study of blood T cell repertoires in COVID-19. Looking at the study overall: Acute and convalescent COVID-19 samples came from the United States, Italy and Spain. Sample material is recorded as cDNA or gDNA derived from T cells, B-cell-depleted T cells, or PBMCs.

Per the original methods: The authors estimated nucleated cell counts from reference gene primer amplification. Sequencing used immunoSEQ multiplex PCR; TCRdb keeps in-frame clones, though not all of them. The DNA was the basis for D and trimming; V, J and clone size are from that table. There are 150,000 to 200,000 clones in the sample; 65% to 80% occur only once, and roughly 17% lies in the top ten. Trimming took 0 bases from V and 6 from J, leaving 9 bases between them. This CDR3 comprises 13 residues. Germline loops: CDR1 SGHRS, CDR2 YFSETQ. Participant-reported clinical history was the basis for cohort assignment.

This receptor was obtained from a woman between 50 and 59 years old with acute COVID-19. V usage is TRBV5-1 and J usage is TRBJ1-1, with a possible D match to TRBD1 (5 bases). The specimen was PBMCs or T cells enriched from blood (not recorded which). The CDR3 is CASSLEGVAEAFF. The CDR3 nucleotides read TGCGCCAGCAGCTTGGAAGGGGTCGCTGAAGCTTTCTTT.